This T cell receptor (beta chain) was recorded in a study of cytomegalovirus exposure and HLA in healthy donors. The study's findings and limits: Reported performance of the classifier showed diagnosis of cytomegalovirus status with high specificity and sensitivity.

Use of 60 Vbeta and 13 Jbeta primers characterized the PCR. In the original processing: In a later analysis, of roughly 83 million unique beta chains, roughly 11 million appeared in at least two donors. TCRdb keeps only in-frame clones here, not all; method: immunoSEQ multiplex PCR. That table furnishes V, J and clone size, whereas the DNA furnished D and trimming. The sample has around 120,000 clones, around three quarters seen once. This clone appeared a single time. Antigen specificity is unknown. The germline V gene has CDR1 MNHNS and CDR2 SASEGT. V lost 3 bases, J lost 3 bases, and 15 bases lay in between. CDR3 length: 15 residues.

This clonotype originated in a woman under 40 in good health and CMV-seropositive. The specimen sequenced was PBMCs. This chain joins TRBV6-1 and TRBJ2-7, with a possible D match to TRBD1 (6 bases). For the CDR3, the DNA is TGTGCCAGCAGTGACCGCCCTGAAGGGGGCTACGAGCAGTACTTC. It yields the protein CASSDRPEGGYEQYF.